Many counts were recorded for the clone carrying this T cell receptor (beta chain). Its target is not known. The CDR3 consists of 12 residues. Trimming shortened V by 7 bases and J by 6 bases, and 12 bases separated the two germline ends. CDR1 is MDHEN, CDR2 SYDVKM, per germline. These data come from a study of T cells in Graves' hyperthyroidism and ophthalmopathy. Study-level information: The blood sample was taken at first diagnosis, before treatment began.

Researchers took RNA transcripts and amplified the TCR beta CDR3 regions from them. The HTBI primer set drove a first-round RT-PCR of the TCR CDR3. TCRdb used MiXCR to reprocess the multiplex PCR reads, holding one entry per CDR3 protein. The sample consists of 350,000 to 400,000 distinct CDR3 sequences, under 15% of them appearing once. Whole-study findings and limits: Blood also held most thyroid clonotypes expanded beyond 0.001.

The origin of this receptor is a woman under 40 with Graves' hyperthyroidism. The V gene is TRBV28, the J gene TRBJ2-5; either TRBD1 or TRBD2 may fit D (5 bases each). The sample taken for sequencing was blood. The CDR3 reads CASTGREKTQYF. Written as DNA, the CDR3 is TGTGCCAGCACGGGGCGTGAGAAGACCCAGTACTTC.